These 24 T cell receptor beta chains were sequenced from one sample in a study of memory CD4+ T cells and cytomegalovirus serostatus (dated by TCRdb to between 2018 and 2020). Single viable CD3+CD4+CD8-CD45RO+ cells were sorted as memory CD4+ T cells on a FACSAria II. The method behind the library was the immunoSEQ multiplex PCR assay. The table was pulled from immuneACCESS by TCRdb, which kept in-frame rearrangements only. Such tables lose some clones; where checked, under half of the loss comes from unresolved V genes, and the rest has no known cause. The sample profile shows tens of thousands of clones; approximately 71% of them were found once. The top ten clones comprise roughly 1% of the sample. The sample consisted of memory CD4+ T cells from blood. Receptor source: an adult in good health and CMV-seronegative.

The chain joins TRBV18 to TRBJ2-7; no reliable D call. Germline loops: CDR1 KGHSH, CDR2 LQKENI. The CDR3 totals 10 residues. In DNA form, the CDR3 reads TGTGCTACGGGTGGCTACGAGCAGTACTTC. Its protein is CATGGYEQYF.

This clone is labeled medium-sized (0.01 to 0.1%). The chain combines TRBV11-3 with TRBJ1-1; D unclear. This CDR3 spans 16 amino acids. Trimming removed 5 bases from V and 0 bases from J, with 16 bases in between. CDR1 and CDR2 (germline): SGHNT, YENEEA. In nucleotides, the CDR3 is TGTGCCAGCAGCGTTAGATCCGGCGGAATGAACACTGAAGCTTTCTTT. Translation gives CASSVRSGGMNTEAFF.

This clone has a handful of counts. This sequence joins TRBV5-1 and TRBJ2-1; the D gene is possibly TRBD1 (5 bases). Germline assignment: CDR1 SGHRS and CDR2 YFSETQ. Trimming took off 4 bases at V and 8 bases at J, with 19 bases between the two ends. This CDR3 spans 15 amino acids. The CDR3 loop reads CASSLGQGTVDEQFF. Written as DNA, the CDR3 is TGCGCCAGCAGCCTCGGACAAGGAACAGTCGATGAGCAGTTCTTC.

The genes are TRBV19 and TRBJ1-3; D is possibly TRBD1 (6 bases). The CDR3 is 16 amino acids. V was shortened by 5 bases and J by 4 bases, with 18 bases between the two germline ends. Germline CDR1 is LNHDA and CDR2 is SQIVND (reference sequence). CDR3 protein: CASSSSYGTQGNTIYF. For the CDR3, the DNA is TGTGCCAGTAGTTCCTCCTACGGGACACAAGGAAACACCATATATTTT. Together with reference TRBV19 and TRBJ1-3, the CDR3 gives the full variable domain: DGGITQSPKYLFRKEGQNVTLSCEQNLNHDAMYWYRQDPGQGLRLIYYSQIVNDFQKGDIAEGYSVSREKKESFPLTVTSAQKNPTAFYLCASSSSYGTQGNTIYFGEGSWLTVV.

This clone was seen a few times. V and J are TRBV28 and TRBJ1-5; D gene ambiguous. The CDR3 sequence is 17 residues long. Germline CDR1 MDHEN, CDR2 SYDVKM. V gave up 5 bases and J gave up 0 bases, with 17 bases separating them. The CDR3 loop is CASSTWTTSYSNQPQHF. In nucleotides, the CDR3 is TGTGCCAGCAGTACTTGGACGACCTCCTATAGCAATCAGCCCCAGCATTTT.

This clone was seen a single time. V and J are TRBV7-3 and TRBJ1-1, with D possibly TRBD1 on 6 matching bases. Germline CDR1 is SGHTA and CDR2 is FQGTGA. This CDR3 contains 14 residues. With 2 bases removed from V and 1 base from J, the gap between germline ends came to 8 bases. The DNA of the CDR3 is TGTGCCAGCAGCTTATCGACAGGGAACACTGAAGCTTTCTTT. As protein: CASSLSTGNTEAFF.

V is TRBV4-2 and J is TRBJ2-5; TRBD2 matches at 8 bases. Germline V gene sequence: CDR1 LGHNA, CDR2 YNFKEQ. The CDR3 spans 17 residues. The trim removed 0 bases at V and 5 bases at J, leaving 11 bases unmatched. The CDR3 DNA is TGTGCCAGCAGCCAAGATCGAGCCCCCGGGAGGGTGGAGACCCAGTACTTC. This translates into CASSQDRAPGRVETQYF.

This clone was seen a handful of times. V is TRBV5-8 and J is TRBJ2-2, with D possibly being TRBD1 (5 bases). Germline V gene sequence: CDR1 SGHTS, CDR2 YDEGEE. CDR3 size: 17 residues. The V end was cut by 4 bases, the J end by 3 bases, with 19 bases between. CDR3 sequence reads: CASSPIAVNRHTGELFF. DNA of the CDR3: TGTGCCAGCAGCCCAATCGCGGTGAACAGGCACACCGGGGAGCTGTTTTTT. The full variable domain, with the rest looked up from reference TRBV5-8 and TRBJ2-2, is EAGVTQSPTHLIKTRGQQATLRCSPISGHTSVYWYQQALGLGLQFLLWYDEGEERNRGNFPPRFSGRQFPNYSSELNVNALELEDSALYLCASSPIAVNRHTGELFFGEGSRLTVL.

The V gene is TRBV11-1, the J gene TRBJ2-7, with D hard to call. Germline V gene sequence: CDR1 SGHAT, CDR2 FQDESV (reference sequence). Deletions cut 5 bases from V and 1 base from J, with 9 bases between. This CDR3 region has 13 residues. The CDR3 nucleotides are TGTGCCAGCAGCCCCCAAAGGTCCTACGAGCAGTACTTC. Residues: CASSPQRSYEQYF.

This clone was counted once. The CDR3 region is CASSSYPIRTVPNTGELFF. The CDR3 nucleotides read TGTGCCAGCAGCTCGTACCCAATCCGGACAGTCCCGAACACCGGGGAGCTGTTTTTT. The chain links TRBV7-9 to TRBJ2-2; perhaps TRBD1 as D (6 bases). The CDR3 covers 19 residues. Germline CDR1 and CDR2: SEHNR and FQNEAQ (reference sequence). The V and J ends lost 4 bases and 0 bases respectively, with 21 bases between them.

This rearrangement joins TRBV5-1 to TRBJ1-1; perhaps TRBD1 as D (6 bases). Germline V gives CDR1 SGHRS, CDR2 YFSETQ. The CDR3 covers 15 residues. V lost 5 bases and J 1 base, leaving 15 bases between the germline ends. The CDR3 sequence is CASSTPGHQNTEAFF. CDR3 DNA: TGCGCCAGCAGTACACCGGGACACCAGAACACTGAAGCTTTCTTT.

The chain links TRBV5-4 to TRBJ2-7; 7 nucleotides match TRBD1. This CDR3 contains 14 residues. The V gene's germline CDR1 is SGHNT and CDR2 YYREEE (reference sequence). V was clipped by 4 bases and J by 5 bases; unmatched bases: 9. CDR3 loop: CASSLQGSRDEQYF. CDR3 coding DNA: TGTGCCAGCAGCCTACAGGGGTCACGGGACGAGCAGTACTTC.

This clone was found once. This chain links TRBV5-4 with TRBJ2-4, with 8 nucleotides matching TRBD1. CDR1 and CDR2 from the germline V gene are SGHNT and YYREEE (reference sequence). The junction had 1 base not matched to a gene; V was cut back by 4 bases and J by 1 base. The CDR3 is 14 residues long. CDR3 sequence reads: CASSTGGAKNIQYF. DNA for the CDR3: TGTGCCAGCAGCACAGGGGGTGCCAAAAACATTCAGTACTTC.

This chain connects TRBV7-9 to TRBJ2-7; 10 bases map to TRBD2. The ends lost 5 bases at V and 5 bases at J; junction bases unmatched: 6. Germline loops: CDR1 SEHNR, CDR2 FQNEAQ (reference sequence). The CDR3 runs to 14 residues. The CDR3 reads CASSPSGSVNEQYF. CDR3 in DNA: TGTGCCAGCAGCCCTAGCGGGAGTGTCAACGAGCAGTACTTC.

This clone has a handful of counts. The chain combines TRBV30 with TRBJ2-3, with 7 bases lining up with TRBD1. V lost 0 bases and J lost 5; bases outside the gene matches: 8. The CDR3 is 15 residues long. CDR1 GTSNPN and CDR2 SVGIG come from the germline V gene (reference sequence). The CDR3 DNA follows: TGTGCCTGGAGTGTAGGGCAGGGGGAACTAGATACGCAGTATTTT. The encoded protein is CAWSVGQGELDTQYF.

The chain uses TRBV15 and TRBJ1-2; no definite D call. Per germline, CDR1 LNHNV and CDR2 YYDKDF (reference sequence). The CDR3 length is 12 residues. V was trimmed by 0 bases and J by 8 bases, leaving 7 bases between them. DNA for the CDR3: TGTGCCACCAGCAGAGATTCTCAGGGCTACACCTTC. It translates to CATSRDSQGYTF.

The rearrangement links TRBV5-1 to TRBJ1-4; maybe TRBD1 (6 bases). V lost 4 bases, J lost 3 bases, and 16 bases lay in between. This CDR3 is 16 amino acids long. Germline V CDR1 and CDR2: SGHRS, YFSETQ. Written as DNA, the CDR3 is TGCGCCAGCAGCCCTGCCACAGGGTACCCTAATGAAAAACTGTTTTTT. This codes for CASSPATGYPNEKLFF.

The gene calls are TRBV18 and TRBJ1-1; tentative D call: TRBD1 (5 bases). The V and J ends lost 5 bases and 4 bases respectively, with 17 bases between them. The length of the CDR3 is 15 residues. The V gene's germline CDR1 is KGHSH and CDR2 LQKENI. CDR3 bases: TGTGCCAGCTCAGAGAGGGAGGGGCGGAGCACTGAAGCTTTCTTT. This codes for CASSEREGRSTEAFF.

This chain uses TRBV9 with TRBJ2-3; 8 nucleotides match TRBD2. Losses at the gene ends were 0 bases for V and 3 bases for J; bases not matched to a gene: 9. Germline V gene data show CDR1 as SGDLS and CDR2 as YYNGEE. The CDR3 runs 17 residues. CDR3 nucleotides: TGTGCCAGCAGCGTAGCCCAGGGGAGCGGGAGTACAGATACGCAGTATTTT. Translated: CASSVAQGSGSTDTQYF. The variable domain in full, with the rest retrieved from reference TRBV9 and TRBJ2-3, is DSGVTQTPKHLITATGQRVTLRCSPRSGDLSVYWYQQSLDQGLQFLIQYYNGEERAKGNILERFSAQQFPDLHSELNLSSLELGDSALYFCASSVAQGSGSTDTQYFGPGTRLTVL.

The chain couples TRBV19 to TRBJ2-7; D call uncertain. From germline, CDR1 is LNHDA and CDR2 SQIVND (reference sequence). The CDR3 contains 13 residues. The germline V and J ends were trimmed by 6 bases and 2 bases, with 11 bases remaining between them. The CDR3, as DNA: TGTGCCAGTAGCCCGACAAACACCTACGAGCAGTACTTC. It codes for CASSPTNTYEQYF. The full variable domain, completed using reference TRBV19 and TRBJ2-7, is DGGITQSPKYLFRKEGQNVTLSCEQNLNHDAMYWYRQDPGQGLRLIYYSQIVNDFQKGDIAEGYSVSREKKESFPLTVTSAQKNPTAFYLCASSPTNTYEQYFGPGTRLTVT.

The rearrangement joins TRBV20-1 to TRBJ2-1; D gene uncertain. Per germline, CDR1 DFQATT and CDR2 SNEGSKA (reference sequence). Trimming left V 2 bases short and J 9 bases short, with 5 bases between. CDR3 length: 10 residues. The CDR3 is CSARYGEQFF. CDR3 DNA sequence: TGCAGTGCTAGATACGGTGAGCAGTTCTTC.

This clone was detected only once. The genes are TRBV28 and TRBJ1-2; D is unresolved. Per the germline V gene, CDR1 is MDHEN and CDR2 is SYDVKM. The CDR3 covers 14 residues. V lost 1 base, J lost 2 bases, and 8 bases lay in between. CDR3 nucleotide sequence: TGTGCCAGCAGTTTATATCCGGGAAACTATGGCTACACCTTC. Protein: CASSLYPGNYGYTF.

CDR3 bases: TGCGCCAGCAGTGAAAAGGGGACCGTCGCTGGAAACACCATATATTTT. Translation gives CASSEKGTVAGNTIYF. V usage is TRBV5-1 and J usage is TRBJ1-3, with D tentatively TRBD1 (5 bases). The CDR3 sequence is 16 residues long. The V gene lost 5 bases and the J gene lost 2 bases, with 17 bases spanning the gap. CDR1 is SGHRS, CDR2 YFSETQ, per germline. Supplemented by reference TRBV5-1 and TRBJ1-3, the full variable domain reads KAGVTQTPRYLIKTRGQQVTLSCSPISGHRSVSWYQQTPGQGLQFLFEYFSETQRNKGNFPGRFSGRQFSNSRSEMNVSTLELGDSALYLCASSEKGTVAGNTIYFGEGSWLTVV.

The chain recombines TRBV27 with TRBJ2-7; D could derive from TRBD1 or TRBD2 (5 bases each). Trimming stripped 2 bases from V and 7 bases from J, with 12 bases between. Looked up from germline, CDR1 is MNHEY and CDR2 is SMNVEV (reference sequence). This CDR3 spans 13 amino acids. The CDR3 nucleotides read TGTGCCAGCAGTTTAGTCTCATGGGGGGAGCAGTACTTC. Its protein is CASSLVSWGEQYF.